The next 8 T cell receptor beta chains were all read from a single sample in a study of T cell responses to AZD1222 COVID-19 vaccine. Produced via immunoSEQ multiplex PCR; TCRdb's table is partial and in-frame only. The sample has 100,000 to 120,000 clones, roughly 90% seen once. The sample consisted of peripheral blood, taken on day 0 of AZD1222 vaccination. The source of these receptors is an adult in good health.

In this sample, this clone turned up a few times. The V and J genes are TRBV7-3 and TRBJ1-6; TRBD1 is a possible D gene (6 bases). The CDR3 covers 14 residues. Per germline, CDR1 SGHTA and CDR2 FQGTGA. Trimming took off 5 bases at V and 7 bases at J, with 12 bases between the two ends. The CDR3 DNA follows: TGTGCCAGCAGCCAGGGGACTGAAAATTCACCCCTCCACTTT. The encoded protein is CASSQGTENSPLHF. The whole variable domain, filled in from reference TRBV7-3 and TRBJ1-6, reads GAGVSQTPSNKVTEKGKYVELRCDPISGHTALYWYRQSLGQGPEFLIYFQGTGAADDSGLPNDRFFAVRPEGSVSTLKIQRTERGDSAVYLCASSQGTENSPLHFGNGTRLTVT.

The chain recombines TRBV28 with TRBJ2-7; TRBD1 aligns across 9 bases. Germline V lookup: CDR1 MDHEN, CDR2 SYDVKM. With V trimmed by 3 bases and J by 4 bases, 7 bases remained unmatched. CDR3 length equals 15 residues. In DNA, the CDR3 is TGTGCCAGCAGTTTCTGGGACAGGGATCTTTACGAGCAGTACTTC. Amino acid sequence: CASSFWDRDLYEQYF. Variable domain in full (rest from reference TRBV28 and TRBJ2-7): DVKVTQSSRYLVKRTGEKVFLECVQDMDHENMFWYRQDPGLGLRLIYFSYDVKMKEKGDIPEGYSVSREKKERFSLILESASTNQTSMYLCASSFWDRDLYEQYFGPGTRLTVT.

In its sample, this clone was seen a few times. This chain joins TRBV6-2 or TRBV6-3 and TRBJ1-1, with TRBD1 as a possible D gene (5 bases). This CDR3 has 14 amino acids. Trimming shortened V by 0 bases and J by 5 bases, and 10 bases separated the two germline ends. Germline CDR1 is MNHEY and CDR2 is SVGEGT. CDR3 loop: CASSYSFGATEAFF. The CDR3 DNA sequence: TGTGCCAGCAGTTACTCGTTTGGGGCAACTGAAGCTTTCTTT.

There are a few counts of this clone. This chain links TRBV28 with TRBJ2-5, with D perhaps being TRBD1 or TRBD2 (5 bases each). The CDR3 length is 14 residues. The ends were cut back, 2 bases at V and 6 bases at J, with 13 bases in the middle. Germline loops: CDR1 MDHEN, CDR2 SYDVKM. This chain's CDR3 is CASSLPSSGQTQYF. The CDR3 coding sequence is TGTGCCAGCAGTTTACCCAGTTCGGGGCAGACCCAGTACTTC.

The chain has TRBV19 and TRBJ2-1; TRBD2 matches 8 bases. Germline lookup yields CDR1 LNHDA and CDR2 SQIVND (reference sequence). The J segment lost 7 bases and the V segment lost 9 bases, leaving 8 bases of the junction unmatched. CDR3 length equals 13 residues. Written as DNA, the CDR3 is TGTGCCAGCCGGCAGCGGGAGCCTAATGAGCAGTTCTTC. This codes for CASRQREPNEQFF.

V gene TRBV18 combines with J gene TRBJ2-7; 7 positions agree with TRBD2. The CDR3 covers 15 residues. J gave up 4 bases and V 6 bases, and 12 bases lay outside the gene matches. From germline, CDR1 is KGHSH and CDR2 LQKENI. In nucleotides, the CDR3 is TGTGCCAGCTCGGGGGGGTCCTTAAAGGGTTACGAGCAGTACTTC. Translation: CASSGGSLKGYEQYF.

V usage is TRBV28 and J usage is TRBJ1-2, with D possibly matching TRBD1 (6 bases). The germline gives CDR1 MDHEN, CDR2 SYDVKM. CDR3 length: 14 amino acids. V was shortened by 5 bases and J by 5 bases, with 15 bases between the two germline ends. The CDR3 DNA sequence: TGTGCCAGCAGTCCACACCGGACAGAGTATGGCTACACCTTC. Translation gives CASSPHRTEYGYTF.

The J gene is TRBJ2-7, the V gene TRBV5-1; D is unclear. Between the trimmed V and J ends, which lost 1 base and 6 bases, there was a span of 8 bases. Germline lookup yields CDR1 SGHRS and CDR2 YFSETQ. The CDR3 loop spans 12 amino acids. CDR3 in DNA: TGCGCCAGCAGCTTGTACGGTTTCGAGCAGTACTTC. It is translated as CASSLYGFEQYF.